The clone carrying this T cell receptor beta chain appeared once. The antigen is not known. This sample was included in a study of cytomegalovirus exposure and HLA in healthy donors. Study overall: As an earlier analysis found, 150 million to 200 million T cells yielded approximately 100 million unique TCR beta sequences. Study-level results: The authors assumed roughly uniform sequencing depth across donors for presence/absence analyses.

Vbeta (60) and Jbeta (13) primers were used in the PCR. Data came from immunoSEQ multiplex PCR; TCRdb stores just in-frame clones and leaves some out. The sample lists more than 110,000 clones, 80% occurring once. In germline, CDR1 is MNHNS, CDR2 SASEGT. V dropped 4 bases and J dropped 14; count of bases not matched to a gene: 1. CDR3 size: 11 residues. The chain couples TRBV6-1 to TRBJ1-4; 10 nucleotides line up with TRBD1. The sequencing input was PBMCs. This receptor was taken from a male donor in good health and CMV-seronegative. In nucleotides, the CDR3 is TGTGCCAGCAGTGGGGGACAGGGGCTGTTTTTT. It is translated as CASSGGQGLFF.